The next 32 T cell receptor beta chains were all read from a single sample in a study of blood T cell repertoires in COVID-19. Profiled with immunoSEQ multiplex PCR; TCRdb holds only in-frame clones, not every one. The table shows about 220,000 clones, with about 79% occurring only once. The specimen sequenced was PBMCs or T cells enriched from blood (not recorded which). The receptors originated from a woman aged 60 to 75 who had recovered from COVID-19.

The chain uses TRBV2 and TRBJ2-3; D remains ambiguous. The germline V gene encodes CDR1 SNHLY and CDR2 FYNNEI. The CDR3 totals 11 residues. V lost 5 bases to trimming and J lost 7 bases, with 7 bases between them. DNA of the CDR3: TGTGCCAGCAGTACCAGAAATACGCAGTATTTT. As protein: CASSTRNTQYF.

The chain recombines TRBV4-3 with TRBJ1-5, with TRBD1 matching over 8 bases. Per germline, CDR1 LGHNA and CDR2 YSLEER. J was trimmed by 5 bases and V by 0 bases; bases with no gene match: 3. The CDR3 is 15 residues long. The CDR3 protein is CASSQDETGDQPQHF. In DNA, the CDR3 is TGCGCCAGCAGCCAAGACGAGACAGGGGATCAGCCCCAGCATTTT.

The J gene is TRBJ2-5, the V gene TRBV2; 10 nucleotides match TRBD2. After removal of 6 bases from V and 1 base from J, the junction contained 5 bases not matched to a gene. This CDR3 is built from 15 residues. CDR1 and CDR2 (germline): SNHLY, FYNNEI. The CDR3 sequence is CASRLLAGAQETQYF. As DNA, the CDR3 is TGTGCCAGCAGGTTGCTAGCGGGGGCCCAAGAGACCCAGTACTTC.

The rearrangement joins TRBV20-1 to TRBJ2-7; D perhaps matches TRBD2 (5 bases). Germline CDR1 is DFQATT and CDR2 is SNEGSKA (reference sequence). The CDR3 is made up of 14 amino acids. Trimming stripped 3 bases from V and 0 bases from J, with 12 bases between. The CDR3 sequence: CSASWTGSSYEQYF. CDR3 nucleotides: TGCAGTGCTAGTTGGACTGGCAGCTCCTACGAGCAGTACTTC.

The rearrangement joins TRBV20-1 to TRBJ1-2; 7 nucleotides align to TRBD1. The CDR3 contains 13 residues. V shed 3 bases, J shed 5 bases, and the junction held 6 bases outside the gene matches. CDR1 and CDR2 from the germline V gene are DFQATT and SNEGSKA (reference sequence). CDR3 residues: CSASGRQGYGYTF. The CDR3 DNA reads TGCAGTGCTAGTGGGAGACAGGGATATGGCTACACCTTC.

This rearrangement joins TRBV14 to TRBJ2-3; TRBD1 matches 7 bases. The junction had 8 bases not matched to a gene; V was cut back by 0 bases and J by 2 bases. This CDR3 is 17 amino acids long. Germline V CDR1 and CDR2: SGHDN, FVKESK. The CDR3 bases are TGTGCCAGCAGCCAAGATTGGGGGACAGTCCTCACAGATACGCAGTATTTT. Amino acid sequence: CASSQDWGTVLTDTQYF.

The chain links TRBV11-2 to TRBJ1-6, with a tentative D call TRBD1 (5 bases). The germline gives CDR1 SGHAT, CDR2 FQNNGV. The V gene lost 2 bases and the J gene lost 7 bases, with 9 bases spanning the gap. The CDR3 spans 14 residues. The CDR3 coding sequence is TGTGCCAGCAGCTTACAGGGTGGAAATTCACCCCTCCACTTT. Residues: CASSLQGGNSPLHF.

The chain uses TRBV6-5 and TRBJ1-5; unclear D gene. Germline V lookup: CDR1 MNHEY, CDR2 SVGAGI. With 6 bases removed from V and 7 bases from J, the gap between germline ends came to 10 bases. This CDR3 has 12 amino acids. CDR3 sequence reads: CASSARPQPQHF. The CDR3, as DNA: TGTGCCAGCAGCGCCAGGCCGCAGCCCCAGCATTTT.

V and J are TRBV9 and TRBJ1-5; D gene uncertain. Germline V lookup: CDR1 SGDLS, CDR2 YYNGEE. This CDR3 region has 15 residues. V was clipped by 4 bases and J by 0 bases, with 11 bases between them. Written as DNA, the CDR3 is TGTGCCAGCAGCCCCGACGGGAGTAGCAATCAGCCCCAGCATTTT. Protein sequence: CASSPDGSSNQPQHF.

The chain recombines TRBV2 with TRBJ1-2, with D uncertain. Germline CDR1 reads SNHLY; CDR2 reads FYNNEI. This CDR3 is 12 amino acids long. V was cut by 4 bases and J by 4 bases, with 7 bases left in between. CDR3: CASSAGIYGYTF. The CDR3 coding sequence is TGTGCCAGCAGTGCCGGGATCTATGGCTACACCTTC.

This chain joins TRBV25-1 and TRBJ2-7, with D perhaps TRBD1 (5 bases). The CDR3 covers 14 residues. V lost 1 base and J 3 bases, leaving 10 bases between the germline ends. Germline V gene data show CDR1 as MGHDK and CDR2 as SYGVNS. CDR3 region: CASSESGRDYEQYF. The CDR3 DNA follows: TGTGCCAGCAGTGAATCTGGCAGGGACTACGAGCAGTACTTC.

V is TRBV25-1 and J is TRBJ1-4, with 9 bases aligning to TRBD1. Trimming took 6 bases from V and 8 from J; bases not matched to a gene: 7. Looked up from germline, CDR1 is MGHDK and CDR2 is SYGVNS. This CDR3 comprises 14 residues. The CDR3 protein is CASSHRQGGEKLFF. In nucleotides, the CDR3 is TGTGCCAGCAGCCATCGACAGGGGGGGGAAAAACTGTTTTTT.

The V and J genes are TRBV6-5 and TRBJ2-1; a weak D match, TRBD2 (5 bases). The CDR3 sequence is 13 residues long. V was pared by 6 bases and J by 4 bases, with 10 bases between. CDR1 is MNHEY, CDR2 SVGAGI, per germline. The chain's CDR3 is CASSNGGYNEQFF. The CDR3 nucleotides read TGTGCCAGCAGCAACGGAGGTTACAATGAGCAGTTCTTC.

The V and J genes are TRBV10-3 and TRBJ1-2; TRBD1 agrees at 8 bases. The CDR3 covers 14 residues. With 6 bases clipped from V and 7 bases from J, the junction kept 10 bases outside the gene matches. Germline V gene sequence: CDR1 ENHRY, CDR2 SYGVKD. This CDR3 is CAISQGQVLSGYTF. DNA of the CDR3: TGTGCCATCAGCCAGGGACAGGTCCTCTCTGGCTACACCTTC.

The CDR3 sequence: CSASGITQTNYGYTF. The DNA for the CDR3 is TGCAGTGCTAGTGGTATAACACAGACCAACTATGGCTACACCTTC. The chain has TRBV20-1 and TRBJ1-2; D ambiguous. Trimming took off 3 bases at V and 2 bases at J, with 16 bases between the two ends. The CDR3 has 15 amino acids. CDR1 is DFQATT and CDR2 is SNEGSKA in the germline V gene (reference sequence).

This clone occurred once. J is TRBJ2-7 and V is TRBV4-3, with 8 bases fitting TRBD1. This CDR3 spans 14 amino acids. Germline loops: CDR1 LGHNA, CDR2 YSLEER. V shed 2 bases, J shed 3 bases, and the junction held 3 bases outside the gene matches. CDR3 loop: CASSQRTGIYEQYF. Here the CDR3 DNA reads TGCGCCAGCAGCCAAAGGACAGGGATCTACGAGCAGTACTTC.

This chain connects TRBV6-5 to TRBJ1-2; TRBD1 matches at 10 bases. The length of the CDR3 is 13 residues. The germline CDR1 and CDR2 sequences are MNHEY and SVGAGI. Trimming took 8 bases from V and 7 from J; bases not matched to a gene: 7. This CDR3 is CASRETGGSGYTF. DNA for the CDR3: TGTGCCAGCCGAGAGACAGGGGGCTCTGGCTACACCTTC.

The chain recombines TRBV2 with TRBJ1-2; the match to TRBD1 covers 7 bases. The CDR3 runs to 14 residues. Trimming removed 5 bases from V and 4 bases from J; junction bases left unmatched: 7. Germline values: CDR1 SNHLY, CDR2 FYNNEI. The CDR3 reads CASSQQGPAYGYTF. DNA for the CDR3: TGTGCCAGCAGTCAACAGGGGCCCGCCTATGGCTACACCTTC.

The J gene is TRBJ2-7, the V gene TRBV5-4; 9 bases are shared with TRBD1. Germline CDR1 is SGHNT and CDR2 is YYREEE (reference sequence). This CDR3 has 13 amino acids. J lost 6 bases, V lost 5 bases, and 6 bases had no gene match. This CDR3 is CASSWTGEGEQYF. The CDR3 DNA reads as TGTGCCAGCAGTTGGACAGGGGAGGGCGAGCAGTACTTC. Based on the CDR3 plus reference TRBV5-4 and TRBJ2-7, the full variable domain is ETGVTQSPTHLIKTRGQQVTLRCSSQSGHNTVSWYQQALGQGPQFIFQYYREEENGRGNFPPRFSGLQFPNYSSELNVNALELDDSALYLCASSWTGEGEQYFGPGTRLTVT.

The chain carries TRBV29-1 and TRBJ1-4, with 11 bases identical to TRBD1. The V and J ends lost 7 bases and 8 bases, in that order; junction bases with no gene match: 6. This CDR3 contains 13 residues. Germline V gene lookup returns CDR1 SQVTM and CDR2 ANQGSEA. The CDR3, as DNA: TGCAGCGCCACCGGGACAGGGGGGGAAAAACTGTTTTTT. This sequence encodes CSATGTGGEKLFF.

The CDR3 here is CASSAGTNYEQYF. For the CDR3, the DNA is TGTGCCAGTAGTGCCGGGACAAACTACGAGCAGTACTTC. This rearrangement joins TRBV19 to TRBJ2-7; TRBD1 might be the D (6 bases). This CDR3 comprises 13 residues. V lost 5 bases to trimming and J lost 3 bases, with 11 bases between them. Germline CDR1 reads LNHDA; CDR2 reads SQIVND (reference sequence). The complete variable domain, with remaining parts taken from reference TRBV19 and TRBJ2-7, reads DGGITQSPKYLFRKEGQNVTLSCEQNLNHDAMYWYRQDPGQGLRLIYYSQIVNDFQKGDIAEGYSVSREKKESFPLTVTSAQKNPTAFYLCASSAGTNYEQYFGPGTRLTVT.

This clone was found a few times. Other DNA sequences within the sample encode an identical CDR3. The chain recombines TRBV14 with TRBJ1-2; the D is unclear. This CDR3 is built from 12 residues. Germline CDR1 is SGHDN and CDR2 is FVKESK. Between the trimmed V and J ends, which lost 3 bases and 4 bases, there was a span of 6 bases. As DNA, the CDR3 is TGTGCCAGCAGCCAGAACAGCTATGGCTACACCTTC. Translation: CASSQNSYGYTF. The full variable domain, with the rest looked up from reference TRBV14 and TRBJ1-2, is EAGVTQFPSHSVIEKGQTVTLRCDPISGHDNLYWYRRVMGKEIKFLLHFVKESKQDESGMPNNRFLAERTGGTYSTLKVQPAELEDSGVYFCASSQNSYGYTFGSGTRLTVV.

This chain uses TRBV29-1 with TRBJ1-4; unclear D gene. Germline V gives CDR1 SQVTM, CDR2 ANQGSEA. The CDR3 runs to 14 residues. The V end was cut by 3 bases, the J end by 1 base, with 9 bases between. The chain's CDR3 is CSVDPPGTNEKLFF. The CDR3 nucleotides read TGCAGCGTTGACCCGCCAGGAACTAATGAAAAACTGTTTTTT. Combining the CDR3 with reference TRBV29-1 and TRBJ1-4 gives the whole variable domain SAVISQKPSRDICQRGTSLTIQCQVDSQVTMMFWYRQQPGQSLTLIATANQGSEATYESGFVIDKFPISRPNLTFSTLTVSNMSPEDSSIYLCSVDPPGTNEKLFFGSGTQLSVL.

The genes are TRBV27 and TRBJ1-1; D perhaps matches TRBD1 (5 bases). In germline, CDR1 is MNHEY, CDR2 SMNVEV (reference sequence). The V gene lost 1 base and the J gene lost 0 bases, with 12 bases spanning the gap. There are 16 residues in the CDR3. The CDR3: CASSLWGRSLNTEAFF. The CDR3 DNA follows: TGTGCCAGCAGTTTATGGGGCAGAAGTTTGAACACTGAAGCTTTCTTT.

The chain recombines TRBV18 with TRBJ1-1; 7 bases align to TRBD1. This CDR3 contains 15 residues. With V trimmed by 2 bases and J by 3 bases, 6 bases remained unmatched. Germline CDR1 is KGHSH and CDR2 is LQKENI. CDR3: CASSPSTGWDTEAFF. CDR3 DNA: TGTGCCAGCTCACCATCGACAGGGTGGGACACTGAAGCTTTCTTT.

The chain's CDR3 is CASSSGQVGNQPQHF. For the CDR3, the DNA is TGTGCCAGCAGTAGCGGACAGGTAGGCAATCAGCCCCAGCATTTT. The V gene is TRBV27, the J gene TRBJ1-5; 7 nucleotides line up with TRBD1. In germline, CDR1 is MNHEY, CDR2 SMNVEV (reference sequence). Trimming removed 5 bases from V and 2 bases from J; junction bases left unmatched: 6. The CDR3 consists of 15 residues.

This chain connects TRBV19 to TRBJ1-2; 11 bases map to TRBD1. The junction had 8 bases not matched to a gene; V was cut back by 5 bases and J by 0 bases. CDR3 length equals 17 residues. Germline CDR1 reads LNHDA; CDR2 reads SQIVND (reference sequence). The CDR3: CASSVSGTGGSNYGYTF. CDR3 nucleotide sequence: TGTGCCAGTAGTGTCTCCGGGACAGGGGGATCTAACTATGGCTACACCTTC.

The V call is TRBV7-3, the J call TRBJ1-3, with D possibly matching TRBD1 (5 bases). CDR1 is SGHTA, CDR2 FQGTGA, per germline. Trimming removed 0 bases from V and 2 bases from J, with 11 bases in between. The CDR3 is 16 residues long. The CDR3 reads CASSLTGGGTGNTIYF. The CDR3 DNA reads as TGTGCCAGCAGCTTAACGGGGGGAGGCACTGGAAACACCATATATTTT.

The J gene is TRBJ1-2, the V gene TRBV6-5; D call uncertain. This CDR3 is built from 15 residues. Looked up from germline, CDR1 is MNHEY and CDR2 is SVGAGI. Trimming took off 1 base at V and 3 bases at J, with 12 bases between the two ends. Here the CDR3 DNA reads TGTGCCAGCAGTTACTATAGCGACGGCGACTATGGCTACACCTTC. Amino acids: CASSYYSDGDYGYTF.

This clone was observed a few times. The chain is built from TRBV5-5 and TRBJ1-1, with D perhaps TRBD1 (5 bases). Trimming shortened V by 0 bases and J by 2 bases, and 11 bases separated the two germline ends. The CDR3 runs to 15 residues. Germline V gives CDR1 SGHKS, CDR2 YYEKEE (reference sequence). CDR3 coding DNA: TGTGCCAGCAGCTTGGGAGCGACAGCTAACACTGAAGCTTTCTTT. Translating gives CASSLGATANTEAFF.

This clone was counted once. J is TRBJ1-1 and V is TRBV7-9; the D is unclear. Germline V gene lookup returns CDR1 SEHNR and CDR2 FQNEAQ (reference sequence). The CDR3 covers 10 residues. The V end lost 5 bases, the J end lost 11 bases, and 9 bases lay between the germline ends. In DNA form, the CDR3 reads TGTGCCAGCAGCCCACTTAGCGCTTTCTTT. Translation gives CASSPLSAFF.

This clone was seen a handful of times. The CDR3, as DNA: TGTGCCAGCAGTCTTAAGCGGGAGCTGGCAGATACGCAGTATTTT. It codes for CASSLKRELADTQYF. The chain recombines TRBV9 with TRBJ2-3; 8 positions match TRBD2. Germline values: CDR1 SGDLS, CDR2 YYNGEE. The CDR3 is 15 amino acids. V gave up 5 bases and J gave up 4 bases; unmatched junction bases: 9.